A selection of T cell receptor beta chains follows, all from one sample in a study of shared clonotypes between healthy human individuals. Sequenced by immunoSEQ multiplex PCR; TCRdb stores in-frame clones only, minus some. The sample lists around 1.9 million clones, about 93% occurring once. The sample was naive CD8+ T cells from PBMCs. The receptors shown here come from a young man in good health. Some clones in this sample may be carry-over from other donors' samples. CDR3s include the opening cysteine and the closing phenylalanine or tryptophan. The D gene is left open where the match is weak. Size is omitted from some rows. Given values are once, few, many or a class for expanded clones.

.	TRBV10-2	TRBJ1-2	.	TGCGCCAGCAGTGAGGCGCATACTAACTATGGCTACACCTTC	CASSEAHTNYGYTF
TRBD2	TRBV5-6	TRBJ2-1	.	TGTGCCAGCAGCTCGACTAGCGGAAGCTCCTACAATGAGCAGTTCTTC	CASSSTSGSSYNEQFF
TRBD1	TRBV19	TRBJ1-1	.	TGTGCCAGTACCGCGGACAGGGCGGATACTGAAGCTTTCTTT	CASTADRADTEAFF
TRBD1	TRBV11-2	TRBJ2-5	.	TGTGCCAGCAGCTCCCGGAGGCTTTCTGGACAGGGACCCCCTGAGACCCAGTACTTC	CASSSRRLSGQGPPETQYF
TRBD2	TRBV28	TRBJ2-1	.	TGTGCCAGCAGTCTAGGGACTAGCGCACGCAATGAGCAGTTCTTC	CASSLGTSARNEQFF
.	TRBV6-1	TRBJ2-1	.	TGTGCCAGCAGTGAAGGCCTAGCGTGGTCCTACAATGAGCAGTTCTTC	CASSEGLAWSYNEQFF
.	TRBV5-4	TRBJ1-2	.	TGTGCCAGCAGTGGCCGGGAGGACTATGGCTACACCTTC	CASSGREDYGYTF
.	TRBV27	TRBJ2-1	.	TGTGCCAGCAGTATCGGGGTAGGAGACAATGAGCAGTTCTTC	CASSIGVGDNEQFF
TRBD2	TRBV6-5	TRBJ2-7	.	TGTGCCAGCAGTTACATCTCGCGGGGAGGGGAATACGAGCAGTACTTC	CASSYISRGGEYEQYF
TRBD2	TRBV19	TRBJ2-7	once	TGTGCCAGTAGTGCTGGACTAGCGGCTAGCTCCTACGAGCAGTACTTC	CASSAGLAASSYEQYF
.	TRBV2	TRBJ1-2	.	TGTGCCAGCAGTGACCGGGACCCAAACTATGGCTACACCTTC	CASSDRDPNYGYTF
.	TRBV5-6	TRBJ2-3	.	TGTGCCAGCAGCAACGACATTCGGTTCACAGATACGCAGTATTTT	CASSNDIRFTDTQYF
TRBD2	TRBV19	TRBJ2-2	once	TGTGCCAGTAGTATAGATCTACGGACTAGCGGGAGAAACACCGGGGAGCTGTTTTTT	CASSIDLRTSGRNTGELFF
.	TRBV5-8	TRBJ2-7	.	TGTGCCAGCACCCTCCGGGGTATCGAATCCTACGAGCAGTACTTC	CASTLRGIESYEQYF
.	TRBV9	TRBJ1-2	.	TGTGCCAGCAGCGTAGACCCACCAGGCAGCTATGGCTACACCTTC	CASSVDPPGSYGYTF
TRBD1	TRBV28	TRBJ2-7	.	TGTGCCAGCAGTTCAAACAGGGGACATAACTCCTACGAGCAGTACTTC	CASSSNRGHNSYEQYF
.	TRBV7-9	TRBJ2-7	.	TGTGCCAGCAGCACGGGACACAAGTACGAGCAGTACTTC	CASSTGHKYEQYF
.	TRBV19	TRBJ1-5	once	TGTGCCAGTAGTCCCCGCCCGTCCTTAACAGAGCACAATCAGCCCCAGCATTTT	CASSPRPSLTEHNQPQHF
TRBD1	TRBV6-5	TRBJ1-1	.	TGTGCCAGCAGCCAGGGGGGGGAACAGACTGAAGCTTTCTTT	CASSQGGEQTEAFF
TRBD2	TRBV9	TRBJ2-7	.	TGTGCCAGCAGCGCCAGCGGGAGGGCCTACGAGCAGTACTTC	CASSASGRAYEQYF
.	TRBV14	TRBJ2-7	.	TGTGCCAGCAGCCGGGACAATCACTACGAGCAGTACTTC	CASSRDNHYEQYF
TRBD1	TRBV7-2	TRBJ2-2	once	TGTGCCAGCAGCCCCGGGACAGGAGACCCCTCCATGACCGGGGAGCTGTTTTTT	CASSPGTGDPSMTGELFF
TRBD2	TRBV11-2	TRBJ2-7	.	TGTGCCAGCAGCGGGCGGGAGAGGGGCGAGCAGTACTTC	CASSGRERGEQYF
.	TRBV7-9	TRBJ1-2	.	TGTGCCAGCAGCTTAGTAGGAAACTATGGCTACACCTTC	CASSLVGNYGYTF
.	TRBV10-2	TRBJ1-1	.	TGCGCCAGCAGTGAAGCAGGGATCACTGAAGCTTTCTTT	CASSEAGITEAFF
.	TRBV27	TRBJ1-5	.	TGTGCCAGCAGTTTCTCGGGGGGTGGCAATCAGCCCCAGCATTTT	CASSFSGGGNQPQHF
TRBD2	TRBV7-9	TRBJ2-3	.	TGTGCCAGCAGCCCAAGTTGGCGGGAGAGCACAGATACGCAGTATTTT	CASSPSWRESTDTQYF
TRBD2	TRBV4-2	TRBJ2-7	.	TGTGCCAGCAGCCAAGTCGTTTCCGGGAGGGCACACGAGCAGTACTTC	CASSQVVSGRAHEQYF
.	TRBV30	TRBJ1-1	few	TGTGCCTGGAGTGAGGCCCCGAACACTGAAGCTTTCTTT	CAWSEAPNTEAFF
.	TRBV9	TRBJ1-1	.	TGTGCCAGCAGCGTTACCCCGGCCCATGAAGCTTTCTTT	CASSVTPAHEAFF
.	TRBV7-9	TRBJ2-5	.	TGTGCCGGGAGGACCGGGGCCCAAGAGACCCAGTACTTC	CAGRTGAQETQYF
.	TRBV25-1	TRBJ1-6	.	TGTGCCAGCAGTGACGGCAGGGTTTATTCACCCCTCCACTTT	CASSDGRVYSPLHF
.	TRBV7-9	TRBJ2-7	.	TGTGCCAGCAGCTTGACGGGATCTGAGCAGTACTTC	CASSLTGSEQYF
TRBD2	TRBV5-4	TRBJ2-7	.	TGTGCCAGCAGCCTGGGGGGGGACTACGAGCAGTACTTC	CASSLGGDYEQYF
.	TRBV6-6	TRBJ2-1	.	TGTGCCAGCAGTTACCACGACGGCGTTGGGAATGAGCAGTTCTTC	CASSYHDGVGNEQFF
.	TRBV9	TRBJ1-1	.	TGTGCCAGCAGCGTGGCCGGGACATTGAACACTGAAGCTTTCTTT	CASSVAGTLNTEAFF
TRBD2	TRBV10-1	TRBJ2-3	.	TGCGCCAGCAGTGAGCTTCCTAGCGGCTACACAGATACGCAGTATTTT	CASSELPSGYTDTQYF
.	TRBV6-5	TRBJ2-2	.	TGTGCCAGCGGCGCGGGCACCGGGGAGCTGTTTTTT	CASGAGTGELFF
.	TRBV4-1	TRBJ2-7	.	TGCGCCAGCAGCCAAGTAGGGGGGGCCTACGAGCAGTACTTC	CASSQVGGAYEQYF
.	TRBV19	TRBJ1-5	.	TGTGCCAGTAGTATAGTTTCAAGGCTCAATCAGCCCCAGCATTTT	CASSIVSRLNQPQHF
.	TRBV10-2	TRBJ1-2	.	TGCGCCAGCAGTGAGTCCGAGTATAACGGCTACACCTTC	CASSESEYNGYTF
TRBD2	TRBV7-8	TRBJ2-7	.	TGTGCCAGCAGCTTAGAAGGTAGCGGGAGGAGTCGTAAGCAGTACTTC	CASSLEGSGRSRKQYF
.	TRBV6-5	TRBJ2-2	.	TGTGCCAGCAGTGTACTTACCGGGGAGCTGTTTTTT	CASSVLTGELFF
.	TRBV7-8	TRBJ2-1	.	TGTGCCAGCAGCTTGGCGAGGGAAGGGATACCCTCCCATGAGCAGTTCTTC	CASSLAREGIPSHEQFF
TRBD1	TRBV15	TRBJ1-2	.	TGTGCCACCAGCGCCAAATATGGGACAGGGGGGGACCCTAACTATGGCTACACCTTC	CATSAKYGTGGDPNYGYTF
.	TRBV27	TRBJ2-7	.	TGTGCCAGCAGCTCACCGGATTCCTCCTACGAGCAGTACTTC	CASSSPDSSYEQYF
.	TRBV28	TRBJ1-2	.	TGTGCCAGCAGTTGGGACTCCGCCGCACACTACACCTTC	CASSWDSAAHYTF
.	TRBV2	TRBJ2-3	.	TGTGCCAGCAGTGAGGGGGTCACAAGCACAGATACGCAGTATTTT	CASSEGVTSTDTQYF